A selection of T cell receptor beta chains follows, all from one sample in a study of OX40 agonist ivuxolimab in advanced cancers. Clones were sequenced by immunoSEQ multiplex PCR, and TCRdb holds only the in-frame ones, with some missing. The sample shows about 63,000 clones, about 91% of them seen only once. The sequenced sample was CD4+ or CD8+ T cells sorted from blood, obtained in a trial of the OX40 agonist ivuxolimab. The receptors were gathered from an adult with an advanced solid tumor such as melanoma, head and neck, liver or kidney cancer. Each CDR3 is given with its conserved first and last residue. The D gene is left open where the match is weak. Some rows mark clone size as missing; the rest say once, few, many or name a class of expanded clone.

NA	NA	TRBJ2-1	TRBV6-1	TGTGCCAGCAGTGAATTGGGGGTTCCTGTTAATGAGCAGTTCTTC	CASSELGVPVNEQFF
TRBD1	NA	TRBJ1-1	TRBV7-9	TGTGCCAGCAGCTTATTAGGACAGGGCACTGAAGCTTTCTTT	CASSLLGQGTEAFF
TRBD2	NA	TRBJ2-1	TRBV7-9	TGTGCCAGCGCCGTCTTACTAGCGGGAGGGCCGGAGTACAATGAGCAGTTCTTC	CASAVLLAGGPEYNEQFF
TRBD2	few	TRBJ2-5	TRBV4-2	TGTGCCAGCAGCTCAAGCGGGGGGGCCGGAGAGACCCAGTACTTC	CASSSSGGAGETQYF
NA	NA	TRBJ1-5	TRBV30	TGTGCCTGGAGTGTACTAAGGGCCAATCAGCCCCAGCATTTT	CAWSVLRANQPQHF
NA	NA	TRBJ2-3	TRBV11-2	TGTGCCAGCAGCTTTTTGGGTAATCAAGATACGCAGTATTTT	CASSFLGNQDTQYF
NA	NA	TRBJ2-2	TRBV30	TGTGCCTGGACTTCAGGAGTCTCCGGGGAGCTGTTTTTT	CAWTSGVSGELFF
NA	NA	TRBJ2-7	TRBV10-3	TGTGCCATCAGGGGCGCCCAACAGGGAAGGCTGAGCGGGGACGTTGGGTACGAGCAGTACTTC	CAIRGAQQGRLSGDVGYEQYF
NA	NA	TRBJ2-2	TRBV2	TGTGCCAGCAGTGAAGGCACGACGGATTTTTCCGGGGAGCTGTTTTTT	CASSEGTTDFSGELFF
NA	NA	TRBJ2-7	TRBV25-1	TGTGCCAGCAGTGAAAGATGGGGGTCCCCCTCCTACGAGCAGTACTTC	CASSERWGSPSYEQYF
NA	NA	TRBJ2-3	TRBV7-9	TGTGCCAGCAGCTTAAAGGCAGATACGCAGTATTTT	CASSLKADTQYF
NA	NA	TRBJ2-6	TRBV10-3	TGTGCCATCAGCATGCAGGGATCTGGGGCCAACGTCCTGACTTTC	CAISMQGSGANVLTF
NA	NA	TRBJ2-7	TRBV11-2	TGTGCCAGCAGCTTAGTTACAGTCGGTGGGCAGTACTTC	CASSLVTVGGQYF
NA	NA	TRBJ2-7	TRBV13	TGTGCCAGCAGCTGGGGACGTTCCTACGAGCAGTACTTC	CASSWGRSYEQYF
TRBD2	NA	TRBJ2-3	TRBV11-2	TGTGCCAGCAATCGGCGCGGGGGAAACACAGATACGCAGTATTTT	CASNRRGGNTDTQYF
TRBD2	once	TRBJ2-1	TRBV4-1	TGCGCCAGCAGCCAAAGAGCGGGACCAGTCCTTTTTGAGCAGTTCTTC	CASSQRAGPVLFEQFF
TRBD1	few	TRBJ1-1	TRBV18	TGTGCCAGCTCACCATCACAGGGGGGGTTTACTGAAGCTTTCTTT	CASSPSQGGFTEAFF
NA	NA	TRBJ2-1	TRBV5-4	TGTGCCAGCCAAACTGACTCCTACAATGAGCAGTTCTTC	CASQTDSYNEQFF
NA	NA	TRBJ2-1	TRBV4-1	TGCGCCAGCAGCCAAGACCCCGACTTCAATGAGCAGTTCTTC	CASSQDPDFNEQFF
TRBD2	NA	TRBJ2-3	TRBV9	TGTGCCAGCAGCCGCGCGGGGGGGGCAGATACGCAGTATTTT	CASSRAGGADTQYF
NA	NA	TRBJ2-7	TRBV11-2	TGTGCCAGCAGCTTTAGGCGGGTCTACGAGCAGTACTTC	CASSFRRVYEQYF
NA	once	TRBJ2-7	TRBV4-2	TGTGCCAGCAGCCAAGGGCACCTCTCCTACGAGCAGTACTTC	CASSQGHLSYEQYF
TRBD1	NA	TRBJ2-2	TRBV28	TGTGCCAGCAGTTTAGTACAGGGGGGTGGCACCGGGGAGCTGTTTTTT	CASSLVQGGGTGELFF
TRBD2	NA	TRBJ2-2	TRBV30	TGTGCCTGGAGTTGGTTCGAAGCGGGAGAGTACGGGGAGCTGTTTTTT	CAWSWFEAGEYGELFF
NA	NA	TRBJ2-2	TRBV9	TGTGCCAGCAGCGTAGAGGACACCGGGGAGCTGTTTTTT	CASSVEDTGELFF
NA	NA	TRBJ2-3	TRBV2	TGTGCCAGCAATTCAGGGACTTCGGCAGATACGCAGTATTTT	CASNSGTSADTQYF
NA	NA	TRBJ2-2	TRBV7-2	TGTGCCAGCAGCTTAGCGCTCACCACCGGGGAGCTGTTTTTT	CASSLALTTGELFF
TRBD2	NA	TRBJ2-1	TRBV15	TGTGCCACCAGCAGAGGTCGGCGGGGCGGGAGTAAAAATGAGCAGTTCTTC	CATSRGRRGGSKNEQFF
NA	NA	TRBJ2-5	TRBV27	TGTGCCAGCCGCAGGGACTGGGAGACCCAGTACTTC	CASRRDWETQYF
TRBD2	NA	TRBJ2-1	TRBV29-1	TGCAGCGTTGTAGGGGACTACTACAATGAGCAGTTCTTC	CSVVGDYYNEQFF
TRBD1	few	TRBJ1-1	TRBV11-2	TGTGCCAGCAGAACAGGGAGGGGGCTATGGACTGAAGCTTTCTTT	CASRTGRGLWTEAFF
NA	NA	TRBJ2-3	TRBV7-9	TGTGCAGGGTTTTCAGATACGCAGTATTTT	CAGFSDTQYF
NA	few	TRBJ2-3	TRBV7-9	TGTGCCAGCAGCAATTCCCGGAGCACAGATACGCAGTATTTT	CASSNSRSTDTQYF
NA	NA	TRBJ2-7	TRBV27	TGTGCCAGCAGTCCGGGGGCAGCCTACGAGCAGTACTTC	CASSPGAAYEQYF
NA	few	TRBJ2-3	TRBV11-1	TGTGCCAGCAGCGGACCCAGGGACCCCTTAGGGACAGATACGCAGTATTTT	CASSGPRDPLGTDTQYF
NA	NA	TRBJ1-5	TRBV28	TGTGCCAGCAGTTTTCGTCAGAACGATCAGCCCCAGCATTTT	CASSFRQNDQPQHF
TRBD1	NA	TRBJ1-1	TRBV10-3	TGTGCCATCAGTAACTCACAGGGGGCCAGAACTGAAGCTTTCTTT	CAISNSQGARTEAFF
NA	NA	TRBJ1-1	TRBV12-5	TGTGCTAGTGGTTTGGGTGCGGTGACTGAAGCTTTCTTT	CASGLGAVTEAFF
NA	NA	TRBJ2-7	TRBV19	TGTGCCAGTAGCAACGTCCGTGGAAACTCCTACGAGCAGTACTTC	CASSNVRGNSYEQYF
TRBD2	NA	TRBJ2-2	TRBV30	TGTGCCTGGGAGCGGGAGATCACCGGGGAGCTGTTTTTT	CAWEREITGELFF
NA	NA	TRBJ2-1	TRBV30	TGTGCCTGGAGTGTAAACGGGCGGATCTACAATGAGCAGTTCTTC	CAWSVNGRIYNEQFF
NA	NA	TRBJ2-7	TRBV18	TGTGCCAGCTCACTATCTGAAGGCTACGAGCAGTACTTC	CASSLSEGYEQYF
NA	NA	TRBJ2-1	TRBV29-1	TGCAGCGCCCTCGGGGGGCAGTCCTACAATGAGCAGTTCTTC	CSALGGQSYNEQFF
NA	NA	TRBJ2-7	TRBV28	TGTGCCAGCAGTTTCAGAGGGACCCCCTACGAGCAGTACTTC	CASSFRGTPYEQYF
NA	NA	TRBJ2-7	TRBV19	TGTGCCAGTATCTCCCCTCGGGGGGAGCAGTACTTC	CASISPRGEQYF
NA	NA	TRBJ2-4	TRBV9	TGTGCCAGCAGCGCCGAAGGGGAAGACCACCGGGACAAAAACATTCAGTACTTC	CASSAEGEDHRDKNIQYF
NA	NA	TRBJ2-7	TRBV6-5	TGTGCCAGCAGTAACAGTGGCTCCTACGAGCAGTACTTC	CASSNSGSYEQYF
TRBD2	few	TRBJ2-1	TRBV9	TGTGCCAGCAGCCCATGGGGGACTAGCGCTTCTGAGCAGTTCTTC	CASSPWGTSASEQFF
NA	NA	TRBJ2-2	TRBV19	TGTGCCAGTAGATTCGGGACACGGGCGTCCGGGGAGCTGTTTTTT	CASRFGTRASGELFF
TRBD2	NA	TRBJ2-4	TRBV5-1	TGCGTACTCATTCTGGCGGGAGGGTTGGCCAAAAACATTCAGTACTTC	CVLILAGGLAKNIQYF
TRBD1	NA	TRBJ2-7	TRBV7-8	TGTGCCGCGGGACAGGGGAAACGCGAGCAGTACTTC	CAAGQGKREQYF
NA	NA	TRBJ1-6	TRBV27	TGTGCCAGCAAGGGAAGCTATAATTCACCCCTCCACTTT	CASKGSYNSPLHF